This T cell receptor beta chain was found in a study of OX40 agonist ivuxolimab in advanced cancers. On the study more broadly: At 0.01 to 10 mg/kg, ivuxolimab was administered intravenously to patients every 2 weeks.

The germline V gene encodes CDR1 MDHEN and CDR2 SYDVKM. V lost 9 bases and J 0 bases, leaving 12 bases between the germline ends. The CDR3 runs 13 residues. The protocol was immunoSEQ multiplex PCR, while the TCRdb copy is restricted to in-frame clones and leaves out a portion. The data contain 55,000 to 80,000 clones, roughly 81% of them singletons. V and J are TRBV28 and TRBJ2-7, with a tentative D call TRBD2 (6 bases). This sequence was found in an adult with an advanced solid tumor such as melanoma, head and neck, liver or kidney cancer. The input for sequencing was CD4+ or CD8+ T cells sorted from blood, taken in a trial of the OX40 agonist ivuxolimab. The chain's CDR3 is CASLARSSYEQYF. CDR3 nucleotides: TGTGCCAGTCTAGCGCGAAGCTCCTACGAGCAGTACTTC. The full variable domain, completed using reference TRBV28 and TRBJ2-7, is DVKVTQSSRYLVKRTGEKVFLECVQDMDHENMFWYRQDPGLGLRLIYFSYDVKMKEKGDIPEGYSVSREKKERFSLILESASTNQTSMYLCASLARSSYEQYFGPGTRLTVT.